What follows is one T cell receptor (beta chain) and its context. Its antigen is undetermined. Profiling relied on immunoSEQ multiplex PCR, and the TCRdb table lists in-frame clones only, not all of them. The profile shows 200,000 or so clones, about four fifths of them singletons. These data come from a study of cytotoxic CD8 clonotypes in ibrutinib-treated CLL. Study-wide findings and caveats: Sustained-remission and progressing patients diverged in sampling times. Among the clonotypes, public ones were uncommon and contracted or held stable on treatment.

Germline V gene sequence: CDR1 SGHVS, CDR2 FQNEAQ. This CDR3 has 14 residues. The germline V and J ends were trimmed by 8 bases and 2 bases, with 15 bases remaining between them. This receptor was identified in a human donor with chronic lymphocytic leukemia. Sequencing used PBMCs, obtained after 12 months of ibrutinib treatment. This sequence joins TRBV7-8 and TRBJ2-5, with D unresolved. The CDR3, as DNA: TGTGCCAGCGGTTTGACCGAGGTACAAGAGACCCAGTACTTC. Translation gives CASGLTEVQETQYF.